This T cell receptor (beta chain) was sequenced in a study of blood T cells in healthy people across ages. This clonotype was seen ten or more times. At one boundary the junction diverges from the germline segment, which might be a read error. For the second PCR, which ran for roughly 7 to 11 cycles, a sample-barcoded 5' primer and a J-beta primer mix were used. TCRdb used MiXCR to reprocess the 5' RACE reads, holding one entry per CDR3 protein. The sample has 700,000 to 900,000 distinct CDR3 sequences; about 48% are singletons. CDR1 SGHRS and CDR2 YFSETQ come from the germline V gene. This CDR3 is 14 amino acids long.

This chain connects TRBV5-1 to TRBJ2-7; 8 nucleotides align to TRBD2. Sequenced input: blood. This clonotype originated in a man older than 75 in good health. The DNA of the CDR3 is TGTGCCAGCAGCTTAGTCAGCGGGAGCTACGAGCAGTACTTC. Translation: CASSLVSGSYEQYF.